The 4 T cell receptor beta chains below were found in one sample sequenced in a study of T cells in Graves' hyperthyroidism and ophthalmopathy. Amplified TCR beta CDR3 regions came from RNA transcripts. First-round RT-PCR targeting the TCR CDR3 was performed with the HTBI primer set. One entry per CDR3 protein results from TCRdb running MiXCR on the multiplex PCR reads. The profile covers a few hundred thousand distinct CDR3 sequences, with 15% to 18% appearing a single time and 14% taken by the ten largest. Sequenced input: blood. The receptors come from a woman under 30 with Graves' hyperthyroidism.

The genes are TRBV7-2 and TRBJ2-1; 9 bases match TRBD2. CDR1 is SGHTA and CDR2 is FQGNSA in the germline V gene. This CDR3 has 18 residues. Unmatched junction bases numbered 8, after V lost 2 bases and J lost 0 bases. In nucleotides, the CDR3 is TGTGCCAGCAGCTTACTAGCGGGGTTAATCAGCTCCTACAATGAGCAGTTCTTC. Translated: CASSLLAGLISSYNEQFF.

This clonotype was detected ten times or more. CDR3 sequence: CASSLMAGGLDEQFF. In DNA, the CDR3 is TGTGCCAGCAGTTTAATGGCGGGAGGGCTAGATGAGCAGTTCTTC. This rearrangement joins TRBV28 to TRBJ2-1; TRBD2 matches at 9 bases. The germline V gene has CDR1 MDHEN and CDR2 SYDVKM. This CDR3 is 15 amino acids long. J gave up 8 bases and V 2 bases, and 7 bases lay outside the gene matches.

This clonotype has more than one count but fewer than ten. This chain uses TRBV18 with TRBJ2-3; 7 bases match TRBD1. V trimming: 2 bases; J trimming: 4 bases; junction bases outside the gene matches: 6. Looked up from germline, CDR1 is KGHSH and CDR2 is LQKENI. The CDR3 totals 15 residues. CDR3 nucleotides: TGTGCCAGCTCACCAGCGACAGGGAGTTCAGATACGCAGTATTTT. As protein: CASSPATGSSDTQYF.

This clonotype was seen ten or more times. V is TRBV2 and J is TRBJ2-7; D call uncertain. Germline V gives CDR1 SNHLY, CDR2 FYNNEI. With 0 bases removed from V and 2 bases from J, the gap between germline ends came to 14 bases. There are 16 residues in the CDR3. The CDR3 DNA reads as TGTGCCAGCAGTGAAGCGCATATGATGGGGACCTACGAGCAGTACTTC. Its protein is CASSEAHMMGTYEQYF.